This T cell receptor beta chain was observed in a study of CD8+CD57+ T cells in acquired aplastic anemia. Genomic DNA, serving as template, underwent TCR beta VDJ and CDR3 profiling. TCRdb re-called the reads with MiXCR, one entry per CDR3 protein. The table records about 170,000 distinct CDR3 sequences, approximately 40% of them present only once. J lost 1 base, V lost 4 bases, and 5 bases had no gene match. In germline, CDR1 is DFQATT, CDR2 SNEGSKA (reference sequence). The CDR3 length is 14 residues. The source material was sorted CD4+, CD8+, or CD8+CD57+ T cells (not recorded which) from PBMCs. The V gene is TRBV20-1, the J gene TRBJ2-3, with TRBD1 identical over 7 bases. This receptor was taken from a human donor in good health. The CDR3 here is CSAKHGQGTDTQYF. CDR3 bases: TGCAGTGCTAAACACGGACAGGGCACAGATACGCAGTATTTT.